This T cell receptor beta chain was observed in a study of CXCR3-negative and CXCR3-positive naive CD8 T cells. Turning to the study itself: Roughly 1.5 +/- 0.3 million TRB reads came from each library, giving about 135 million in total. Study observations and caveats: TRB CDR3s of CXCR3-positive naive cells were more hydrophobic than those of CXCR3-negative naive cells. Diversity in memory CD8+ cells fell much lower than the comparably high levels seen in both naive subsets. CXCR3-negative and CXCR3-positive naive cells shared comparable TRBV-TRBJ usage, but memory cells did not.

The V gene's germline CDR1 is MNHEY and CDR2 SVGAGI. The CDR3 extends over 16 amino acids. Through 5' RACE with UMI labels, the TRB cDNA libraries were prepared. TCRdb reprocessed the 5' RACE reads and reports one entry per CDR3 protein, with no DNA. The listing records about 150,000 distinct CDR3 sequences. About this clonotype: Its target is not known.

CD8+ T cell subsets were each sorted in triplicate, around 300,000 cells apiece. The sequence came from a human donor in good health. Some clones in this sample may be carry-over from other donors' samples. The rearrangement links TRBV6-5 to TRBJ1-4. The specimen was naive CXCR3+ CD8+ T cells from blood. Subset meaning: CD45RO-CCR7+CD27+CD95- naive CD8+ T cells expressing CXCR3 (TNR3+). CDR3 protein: CASSYSIWSTNEKLFF.